Listed below are T cell receptor beta chains from one sample, sequenced in a study of CD8+CD57+ T cells in acquired aplastic anemia. Each CDR3 protein is one row after TCRdb ran MiXCR on the reads. The sample records 150,000 to 200,000 distinct CDR3 sequences, around 52% being singletons. Material: sorted CD4+, CD8+, or CD8+CD57+ T cells (not recorded which) from PBMCs. Receptors originate from a human donor with aplastic anemia. Both conserved end residues are part of each CDR3. A D gene is named only where the DNA matches it firmly. Clone size is shown for a subset of rows, as once, few, many or a class of expanded clone.

j_call,clone_size,d_call,v_call,cdr3_aa,cdr3_nt
TRBJ1-5,.,.,TRBV19,CASSIGGSYQPQHF,TGTGCCAGTAGTATAGGCGGCAGTTATCAGCCCCAGCATTTT
TRBJ1-5,.,.,TRBV6-1,CASSPQDGQPQHF,TGTGCCAGCAGTCCGCAAGACGGTCAGCCCCAGCATTTT
TRBJ2-2,many,.,TRBV9,CASSPWDSHTGELFF,TGTGCCAGCAGCCCCTGGGACTCACACACCGGGGAGCTGTTTTTT
TRBJ2-3,.,TRBD2,TRBV10-3,CAIRSGGPPSTDTQYF,TGTGCCATCAGGAGCGGGGGCCCACCTAGCACAGATACGCAGTATTTT
TRBJ2-3,.,TRBD2,TRBV4-1,CASSQGGLAGSGDTQYF,TGCGCCAGCAGCCAAGGAGGACTAGCGGGAAGTGGAGATACGCAGTATTTT
TRBJ2-7,.,.,TRBV10-1,CASSGDSSPEQYF,TGCGCCAGCAGTGGAGACAGTTCGCCCGAGCAGTACTTC
TRBJ2-1,few,.,TRBV20-1,CSARGERENEQFF,TGCAGTGCTAGGGGGGAGAGGGAGAATGAGCAGTTCTTC
TRBJ2-3,.,.,TRBV10-3,CAISPGATDTQYF,TGTGCCATCAGCCCGGGGGCGACAGATACGCAGTATTTT
TRBJ2-3,.,.,TRBV20-1,CSQGSDTQYF,TGCAGTCAAGGGTCAGATACGCAGTATTTT
TRBJ2-7,.,TRBD1,TRBV5-1,CASSLSTGGIYEQYF,TGCGCCAGCAGCTTGAGCACAGGGGGCATATACGAGCAGTACTTC
TRBJ2-5,.,.,TRBV7-9,CASSPRGPETQYF,TGTGCCAGCAGCCCAAGAGGCCCGGAGACCCAGTACTTC
TRBJ2-7,many,.,TRBV15,CATSTGHPYEQYF,TGTGCCACCAGCACGGGGCATCCCTACGAGCAGTACTTC
TRBJ1-2,.,.,TRBV7-3,CASSLGANYGHTF,TGTGCCAGCAGCTTAGGGGCCAACTATGGCCACACCTTC
TRBJ2-7,few,.,TRBV27,CASSLQIHYEQYF,TGTGCCAGCAGTCTACAGATACACTACGAGCAGTACTTC
TRBJ1-5,few,.,TRBV24-1,CATSDEYGKPQHF,TGTGCCACCAGTGATGAATACGGGAAGCCCCAGCATTTT
TRBJ2-3,many,.,TRBV19,CASSLLGVFTDTQYF,TGTGCCAGTAGTCTATTGGGGGTATTCACAGATACGCAGTATTTT
TRBJ2-5,few,.,TRBV10-3,CAISLPEEGTQYF,TGTGCCATCAGTCTACCGGAGGAGGGGACCCAGTACTTC